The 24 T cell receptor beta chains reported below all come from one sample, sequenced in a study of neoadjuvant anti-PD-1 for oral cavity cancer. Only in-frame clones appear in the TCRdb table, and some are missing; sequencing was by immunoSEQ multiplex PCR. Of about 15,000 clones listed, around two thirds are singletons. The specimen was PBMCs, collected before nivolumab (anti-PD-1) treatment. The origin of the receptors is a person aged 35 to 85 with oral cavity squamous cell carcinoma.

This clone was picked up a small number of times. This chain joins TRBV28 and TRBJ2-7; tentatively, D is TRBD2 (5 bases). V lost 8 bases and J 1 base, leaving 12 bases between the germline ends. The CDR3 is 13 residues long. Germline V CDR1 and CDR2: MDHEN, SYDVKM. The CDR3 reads CASSGFVSYEQYF. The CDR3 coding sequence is TGTGCCAGCTCGGGGTTTGTGTCCTACGAGCAGTACTTC.

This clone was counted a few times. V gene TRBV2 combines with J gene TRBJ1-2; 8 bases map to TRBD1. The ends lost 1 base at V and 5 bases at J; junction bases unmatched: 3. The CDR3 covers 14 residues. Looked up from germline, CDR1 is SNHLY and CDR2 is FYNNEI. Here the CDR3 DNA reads TGTGCCAGCAGTGAAGTCGGACAGGGATATGGCTACACCTTC. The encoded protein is CASSEVGQGYGYTF.

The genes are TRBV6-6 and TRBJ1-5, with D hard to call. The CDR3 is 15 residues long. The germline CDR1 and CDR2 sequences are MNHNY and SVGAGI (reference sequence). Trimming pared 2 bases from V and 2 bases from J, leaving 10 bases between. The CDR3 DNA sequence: TGTGCCAGCAGTTACATAGGGTCTGGCAATCAGCCCCAGCATTTT. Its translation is CASSYIGSGNQPQHF.

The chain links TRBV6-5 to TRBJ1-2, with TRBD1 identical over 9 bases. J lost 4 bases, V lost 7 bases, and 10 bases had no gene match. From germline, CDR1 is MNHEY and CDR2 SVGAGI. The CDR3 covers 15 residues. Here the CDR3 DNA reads TGTGCCAGCACGGAACACGGGACAGGGACCTATGGCTACACCTTC. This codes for CASTEHGTGTYGYTF.

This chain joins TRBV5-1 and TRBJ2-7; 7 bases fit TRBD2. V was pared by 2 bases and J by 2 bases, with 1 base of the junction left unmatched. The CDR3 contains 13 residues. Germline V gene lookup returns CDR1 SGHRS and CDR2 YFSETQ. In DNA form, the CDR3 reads TGCGCCAGCAGCTTAGCGGGAACCTACGAGCAGTACTTC. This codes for CASSLAGTYEQYF.

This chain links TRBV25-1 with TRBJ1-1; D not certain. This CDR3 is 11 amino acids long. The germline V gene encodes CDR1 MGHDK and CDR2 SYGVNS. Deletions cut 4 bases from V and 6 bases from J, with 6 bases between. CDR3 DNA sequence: TGTGCCAGCAGTGGAGTAGCTGAAGCTTTCTTT. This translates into CASSGVAEAFF.

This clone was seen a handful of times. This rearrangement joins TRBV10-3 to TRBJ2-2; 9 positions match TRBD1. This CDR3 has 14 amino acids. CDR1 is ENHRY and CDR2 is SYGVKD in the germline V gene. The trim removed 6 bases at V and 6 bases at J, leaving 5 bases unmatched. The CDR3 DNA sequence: TGTGCCATCAGCCTGGACAGGGGCGCCGGGGAGCTGTTTTTT. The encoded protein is CAISLDRGAGELFF.

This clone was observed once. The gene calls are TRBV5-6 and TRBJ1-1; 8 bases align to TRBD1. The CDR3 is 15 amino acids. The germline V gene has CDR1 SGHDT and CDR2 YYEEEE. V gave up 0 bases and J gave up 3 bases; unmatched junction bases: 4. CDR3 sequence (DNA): TGTGCCAGCAGCTTGGCGCAGACAGGGGACACTGAAGCTTTCTTT. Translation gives CASSLAQTGDTEAFF.

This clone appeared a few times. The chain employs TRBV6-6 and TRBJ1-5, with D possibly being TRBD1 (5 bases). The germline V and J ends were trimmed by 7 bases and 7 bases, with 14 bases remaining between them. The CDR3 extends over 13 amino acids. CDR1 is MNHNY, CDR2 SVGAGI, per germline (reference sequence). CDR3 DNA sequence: TGTGCCAGCACTCCTGGAGGGGCCCAGCCCCAGCATTTT. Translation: CASTPGGAQPQHF.

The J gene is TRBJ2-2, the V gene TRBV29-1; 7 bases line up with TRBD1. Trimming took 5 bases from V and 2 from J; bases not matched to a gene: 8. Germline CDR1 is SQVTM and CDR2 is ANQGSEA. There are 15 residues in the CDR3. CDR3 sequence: CSVIPGQLNTGELFF. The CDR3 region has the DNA TGCAGCGTTATACCGGGACAGCTAAACACCGGGGAGCTGTTTTTT.

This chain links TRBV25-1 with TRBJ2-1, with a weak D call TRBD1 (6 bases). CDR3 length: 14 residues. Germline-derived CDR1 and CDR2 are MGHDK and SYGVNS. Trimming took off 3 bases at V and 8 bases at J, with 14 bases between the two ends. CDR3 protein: CASSDGNKGDEQFF. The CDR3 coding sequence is TGTGCCAGCAGTGACGGCAATAAGGGGGATGAGCAGTTCTTC.

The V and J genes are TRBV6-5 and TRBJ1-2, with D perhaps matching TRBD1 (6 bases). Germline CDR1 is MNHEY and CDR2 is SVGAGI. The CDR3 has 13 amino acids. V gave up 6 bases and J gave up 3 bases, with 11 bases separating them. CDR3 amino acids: CASSWTEYYGYTF. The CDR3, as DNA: TGTGCCAGCAGCTGGACAGAATACTATGGCTACACCTTC.

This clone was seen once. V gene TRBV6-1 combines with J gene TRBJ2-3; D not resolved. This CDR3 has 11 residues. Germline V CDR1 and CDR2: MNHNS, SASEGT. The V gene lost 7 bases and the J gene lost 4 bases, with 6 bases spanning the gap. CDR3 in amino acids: CASIRADTQYF. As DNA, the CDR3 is TGTGCCAGCATAAGGGCAGATACGCAGTATTTT.

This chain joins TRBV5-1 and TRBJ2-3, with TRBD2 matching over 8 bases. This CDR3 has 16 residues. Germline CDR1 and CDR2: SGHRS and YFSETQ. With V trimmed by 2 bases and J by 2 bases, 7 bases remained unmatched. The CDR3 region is CASSLQLAEPTDTQYF. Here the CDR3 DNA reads TGCGCCAGCAGCTTACAACTAGCGGAACCCACAGATACGCAGTATTTT.

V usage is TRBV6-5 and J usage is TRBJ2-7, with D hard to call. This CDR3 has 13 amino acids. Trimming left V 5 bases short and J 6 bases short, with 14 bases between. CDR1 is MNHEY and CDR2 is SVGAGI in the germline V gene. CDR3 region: CASSPASRREQYF. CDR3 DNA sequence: TGTGCCAGCAGTCCGGCAAGCCGACGCGAGCAGTACTTC.

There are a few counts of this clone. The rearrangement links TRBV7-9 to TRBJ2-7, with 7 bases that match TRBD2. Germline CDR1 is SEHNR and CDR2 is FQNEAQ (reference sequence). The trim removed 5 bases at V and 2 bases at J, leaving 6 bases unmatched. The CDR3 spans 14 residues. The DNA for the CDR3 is TGTGCCAGCAGCCCCTCGGGGGGAACCTACGAGCAGTACTTC. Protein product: CASSPSGGTYEQYF.

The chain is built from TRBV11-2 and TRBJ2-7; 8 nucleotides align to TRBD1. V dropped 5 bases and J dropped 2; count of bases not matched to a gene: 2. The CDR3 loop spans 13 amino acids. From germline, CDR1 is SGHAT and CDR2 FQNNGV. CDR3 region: CASSAGGPYEQYF. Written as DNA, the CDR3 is TGTGCCAGCAGCGCAGGGGGCCCCTACGAGCAGTACTTC.

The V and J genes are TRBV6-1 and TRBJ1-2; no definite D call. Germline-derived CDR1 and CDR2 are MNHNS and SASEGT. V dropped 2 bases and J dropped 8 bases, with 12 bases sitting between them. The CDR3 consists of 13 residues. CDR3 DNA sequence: TGTGCCAGCAGTGAACGTGGGGTCGAGGGCTACACCTTC. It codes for CASSERGVEGYTF.

The CDR3 DNA reads as TGTGCCATCAGTGAGCGGAACCAAGGCACAGATACGCAGTATTTT. It yields the protein CAISERNQGTDTQYF. V usage is TRBV10-3 and J usage is TRBJ2-3, with D uncertain. Germline V gives CDR1 ENHRY, CDR2 SYGVKD. This CDR3 comprises 15 residues. V was trimmed by 2 bases and J by 1 base, leaving 10 bases between them.

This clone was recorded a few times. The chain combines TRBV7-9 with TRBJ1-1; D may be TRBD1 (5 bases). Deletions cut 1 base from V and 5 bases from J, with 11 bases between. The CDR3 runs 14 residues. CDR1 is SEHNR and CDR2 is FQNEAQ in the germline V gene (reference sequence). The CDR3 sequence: CASSLEGKATEAFF. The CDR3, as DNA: TGTGCCAGCAGCTTAGAGGGGAAGGCTACTGAAGCTTTCTTT.

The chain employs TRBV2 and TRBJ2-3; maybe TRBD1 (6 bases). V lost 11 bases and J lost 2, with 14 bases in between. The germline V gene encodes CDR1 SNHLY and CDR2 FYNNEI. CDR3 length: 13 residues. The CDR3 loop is CAGGWGPTDTQYF. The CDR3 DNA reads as TGTGCCGGGGGCTGGGGTCCCACAGATACGCAGTATTTT.

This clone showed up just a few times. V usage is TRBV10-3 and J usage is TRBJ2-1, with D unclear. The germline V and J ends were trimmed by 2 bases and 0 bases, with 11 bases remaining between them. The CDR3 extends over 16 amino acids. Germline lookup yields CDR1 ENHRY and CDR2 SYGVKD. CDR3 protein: CAISEKGGSSYNEQFF. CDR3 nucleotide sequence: TGTGCCATCAGTGAGAAAGGTGGAAGCTCCTACAATGAGCAGTTCTTC.

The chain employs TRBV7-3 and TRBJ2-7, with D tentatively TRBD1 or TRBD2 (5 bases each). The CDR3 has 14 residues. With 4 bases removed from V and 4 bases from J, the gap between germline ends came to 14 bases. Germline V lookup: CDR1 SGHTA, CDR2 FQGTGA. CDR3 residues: CASSSLPGAYEQYF. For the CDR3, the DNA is TGTGCCAGCAGCTCCCTCCCCGGGGCGTACGAGCAGTACTTC.

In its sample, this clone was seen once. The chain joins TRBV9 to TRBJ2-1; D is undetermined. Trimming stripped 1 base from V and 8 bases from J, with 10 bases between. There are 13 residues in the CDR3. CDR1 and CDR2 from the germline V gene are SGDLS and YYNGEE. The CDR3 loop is CASSVTNSDEQFF. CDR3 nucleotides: TGTGCCAGCAGCGTAACCAATTCGGATGAGCAGTTCTTC.